This is a list of T cell receptor beta chains from one sample in a study of cytomegalovirus exposure and HLA in healthy donors. The method was immunoSEQ multiplex PCR; TCRdb's version includes in-frame clones alone and lacks a portion of them. The data show about 190,000 clones, roughly 73% seen once. The sample consisted of PBMCs. These receptor sequences come from a woman in her twenties or thirties in good health and CMV-seropositive. Both conserved end residues are part of each CDR3. The D gene is left open where the match is weak. The size of a clone is reported for some rows only, either as once, few or many, or as a class for expanded clones.

>TRBJ1-1|NA|NA|TRBV5-1
CASSLAAQTGTEAFF
TGCGCCAGCAGCTTGGCCGCCCAGACAGGCACTGAAGCTTTCTTT
>TRBJ1-5|NA|NA|TRBV30
CAWSLMAGGNQPQHF
TGTGCCTGGAGCCTAATGGCAGGCGGCAATCAGCCCCAGCATTTT
>TRBJ2-6|NA|NA|TRBV7-2
CASSLAFTGANVLTF
TGTGCCAGCAGCTTAGCTTTCACTGGGGCCAACGTCCTGACTTTC
>TRBJ2-3|TRBD2|NA|TRBV7-8
CASSLERAGGPTQYF
TGTGCCAGCAGCTTAGAAAGGGCGGGGGGGCCCACGCAGTATTTT
>TRBJ1-6|NA|NA|TRBV6-6
CASILSYNSPLHF
TGTGCCAGCATCCTCTCCTATAATTCACCCCTCCACTTT
>TRBJ2-7|NA|NA|TRBV7-8
CASSPLSYEQYF
TGTGCCAGCAGCCCCCTCTCCTACGAGCAGTACTTC
>TRBJ1-4|NA|NA|TRBV2
CASSERTWYEKLFF
TGTGCCAGCAGTGAAAGGACATGGTATGAAAAACTGTTTTTT
>TRBJ2-7|TRBD2|NA|TRBV2
CASSGTGLAYEQYF
TGTGCCAGCAGTGGGACCGGACTAGCCTACGAGCAGTACTTC
>TRBJ2-3|TRBD1|NA|TRBV5-1
CASRERGDRLNTQYF
TGCGCCAGCAGGGAGCGTGGGGACAGGTTAAATACGCAGTATTTT
>TRBJ1-2|NA|NA|TRBV30
CAWRRDSNYGYTF
TGTGCCTGGAGGCGGGATTCTAACTATGGCTACACCTTC
>TRBJ1-1|TRBD1|NA|TRBV5-1
CASSLGTGRGTEAFF
TGCGCCAGCAGCCTCGGGACAGGGCGCGGGACTGAAGCTTTCTTT
>TRBJ2-3|TRBD1|few|TRBV5-1
CASSLGGTGGADTQYF
TGCGCCAGCAGCTTGGGAGGGACAGGGGGCGCGGATACGCAGTATTTT
>TRBJ2-2|TRBD2|NA|TRBV2
CASSEVTSGTGELFF
TGTGCCAGCAGTGAGGTAACTAGCGGTACCGGGGAGCTGTTTTTT
>TRBJ1-3|NA|NA|TRBV7-2
CASSLGAGVGNTIYF
TGTGCCAGCAGCTTAGGGGCAGGGGTCGGAAACACCATATATTTT
>TRBJ1-2|NA|NA|TRBV7-3
CASSLTPGVGYTF
TGTGCCAGCAGCTTAACGCCAGGGGTGGGCTACACCTTC
>TRBJ1-2|TRBD1|NA|TRBV25-1
CASSDPRQGSNYGYTF
TGTGCCAGCAGTGATCCTAGACAGGGTTCTAACTATGGCTACACCTTC
>TRBJ2-2|TRBD2|NA|TRBV19
CASSATSGRAPPEELFF
TGTGCCAGTAGTGCGACTAGCGGGAGGGCCCCTCCGGAGGAGCTGTTTTTT
>TRBJ1-5|TRBD1|NA|TRBV7-2
CASSDRGRGDQPQHF
TGTGCCAGCAGCGACAGGGGGCGGGGGGATCAGCCCCAGCATTTT
>TRBJ2-1|NA|NA|TRBV15
CATSLRTTLAGGEQFF
TGTGCCACCAGCTTAAGGACTACCCTGGCTGGCGGTGAGCAGTTCTTC
>TRBJ2-7|TRBD2|NA|TRBV18
CASSGTGGEQYF
TGTGCCAGCTCCGGAACGGGGGGGGAGCAGTACTTC
>TRBJ2-3|NA|NA|TRBV2
CASRPQLDTQYF
TGTGCCAGCAGGCCCCAGTTAGATACGCAGTATTTT
>TRBJ2-5|NA|NA|TRBV2
CASSPQETQYF
TGTGCCAGCAGCCCGCAAGAGACCCAGTACTTC
>TRBJ2-7|NA|NA|TRBV7-8
CASSLEDGSKQYF
TGTGCCAGCAGCTTAGAGGACGGGAGCAAGCAGTACTTC
>TRBJ2-3|NA|few|TRBV29-1
CSVDTGFTDTQYF
TGCAGCGTTGACACGGGGTTTACAGATACGCAGTATTTT
>TRBJ2-7|TRBD1|NA|TRBV5-1
CASSPRAGTGGVEYF
TGCGCCAGCAGCCCCCGGGCTGGGACAGGGGGCGTTGAGTACTTC
>TRBJ2-7|TRBD2|NA|TRBV7-2
CASSYALAGQYEQYF
TGTGCCAGCAGCTATGCTCTAGCGGGACAGTACGAGCAGTACTTC
>TRBJ2-2|NA|NA|TRBV21-1
CAGTGNTGELFF
TGTGCGGGGACAGGGAACACCGGGGAGCTGTTTTTT
>TRBJ2-1|NA|NA|TRBV11-1
CASSPGVDNEQFF
TGTGCCAGCAGCCCAGGGGTCGACAATGAGCAGTTCTTC
>TRBJ1-3|TRBD1|NA|TRBV15
CATSSQGAVGNTIYF
TGTGCCACCAGCAGCCAGGGGGCAGTCGGAAACACCATATATTTT
>TRBJ2-5|NA|NA|TRBV14
CASSQDLRETQYF
TGTGCCAGCAGCCAAGACTTGCGGGAGACCCAGTACTTC
>TRBJ1-2|NA|NA|TRBV11-2
CASSLGAGYGYTF
TGTGCCAGCAGCTTAGGAGCAGGGTATGGCTACACCTTC
>TRBJ2-1|TRBD2|NA|TRBV15
CATSSLLADSYNEQFF
TGTGCCACCAGCAGCCTTCTAGCGGATTCCTACAATGAGCAGTTCTTC
>TRBJ1-4|NA|NA|TRBV7-2
CASSPGGVGKLFF
TGTGCCAGCAGCCCGGGGGGGGTCGGAAAACTGTTTTTT
>TRBJ1-2|NA|NA|TRBV5-1
CASSEQGGYGYTF
TGCGCCAGCAGCGAACAGGGAGGGTATGGCTACACCTTC
>TRBJ2-3|TRBD2|NA|TRBV5-4
CASSLVGLAGTDTQYF
TGTGCCAGCAGCTTGGTCGGACTAGCGGGCACAGATACGCAGTATTTT
>TRBJ2-7|TRBD2|NA|TRBV7-9
CASSRTGLADSYEQYF
TGTGCCAGCAGCCGTACCGGGCTAGCGGACTCCTACGAGCAGTACTTC
>TRBJ1-1|TRBD1|NA|TRBV28
CASSSPGQGMNTEAFF
TGTGCCAGCAGTTCGCCGGGACAGGGAATGAACACTGAAGCTTTCTTT
>TRBJ2-2|NA|NA|TRBV7-2
CASSPSRGTQRLFF
TGTGCCAGCAGCCCGAGTAGGGGAACCCAGAGGCTGTTTTTT
>TRBJ1-5|NA|once|TRBV28
CASRADRPQPQHF
TGTGCCAGCAGGGCGGACAGACCTCAACCCCAGCATTTT
>TRBJ1-6|TRBD1|once|TRBV2
CASSTTRRGTGGSPLHF
TGTGCCAGCAGTACGACTCGGAGGGGGACAGGGGGTTCACCCCTCCACTTT
>TRBJ1-5|NA|NA|TRBV29-1
CAVQDRESQPQHF
TGCGCTGTTCAGGACCGGGAGAGTCAGCCCCAGCATTTT
>TRBJ2-1|TRBD1|once|TRBV19
CASSIEGAPFNEQFF
TGTGCCAGTAGTATTGAGGGGGCTCCCTTCAATGAGCAGTTCTTC
>TRBJ2-7|NA|once|TRBV7-9
CASSLMETYEQYF
TGTGCCAGCAGCTTAATGGAGACCTACGAGCAGTACTTC
>TRBJ1-2|NA|NA|TRBV11-2
CASSLPANYGYTF
TGTGCCAGCAGCCTCCCCGCTAACTATGGCTACACCTTC
>TRBJ2-2|TRBD1|NA|TRBV7-9
CASSLRQGNTGELFF
TGTGCCAGCAGCTTACGACAGGGAAACACCGGGGAGCTGTTTTTT
>TRBJ1-1|NA|few|TRBV29-1
CSVRGFPYTEAFF
TGCAGCGTCAGGGGTTTTCCGTACACTGAAGCTTTCTTT
>TRBJ2-2|NA|NA|TRBV5-1
CASSMGQNTGELFF
TGCGCCAGCAGCATGGGACAGAACACCGGGGAGCTGTTTTTT